These 26 T cell receptor beta chains were all obtained from the same sample, sequenced in a study of CD8 T cells in ankylosing spondylitis. Overall study results and limits: A TCR beta motif of about 8 highly homologous variants seemed to mark ankylosing spondylitis blood.

Via MiXCR, TCRdb re-called the 5' RACE reads, giving one row per CDR3 protein. The sample consists of 750,000 to 850,000 distinct CDR3 sequences, over 9.5% of them appearing once. These TCRs are of unknown antigen specificity. Sequencing was carried out using blood, either unsorted or a sorted T cell fraction (not recorded which). These receptors all come from a male donor with ankylosing spondylitis.

The chain joins TRBV18 to TRBJ1-4; 7 bases align to TRBD1. The CDR3 has 18 amino acids. Trimming took 3 bases from V and 5 from J; bases not matched to a gene: 15. From germline, CDR1 is KGHSH and CDR2 LQKENI. The CDR3 DNA reads as TGTGCCAGCTCACCCCGGACCACGGGAACAGGGGAGAATGAAAAACTGTTTTTT. Encoded protein: CASSPRTTGTGENEKLFF.

The chain has TRBV5-1 and TRBJ2-5; TRBD1 agrees at 7 bases. J was trimmed by 2 bases and V by 6 bases; bases with no gene match: 7. The CDR3 has 14 residues. The germline gives CDR1 SGHRS, CDR2 YFSETQ. The CDR3 DNA reads TGCGCCAGCAACGTAGAGGGACAGCAAGAGACCCAGTACTTC. It translates to CASNVEGQQETQYF.

This clonotype came up many times. The V and J genes are TRBV7-2 and TRBJ2-2; no definite D call. V lost 4 bases and J lost 5, with 11 bases in between. This CDR3 contains 14 residues. Germline V gene data show CDR1 as SGHTA and CDR2 as FQGNSA. The CDR3 spells CASSSIDMTGELFF. The CDR3 DNA reads as TGTGCCAGCAGCTCCATCGACATGACCGGGGAGCTGTTTTTT.

J is TRBJ2-1 and V is TRBV5-4; TRBD2 matches at 9 bases. The CDR3 runs to 16 residues. The ends lost 6 bases at V and 7 bases at J; junction bases unmatched: 14. From germline, CDR1 is SGHNT and CDR2 YYREEE (reference sequence). The CDR3 loop reads CASNSGRGGSGNEQFF. Here the CDR3 DNA reads TGTGCCAGCAACTCCGGGCGGGGGGGTTCTGGAAATGAGCAGTTCTTC. Drawing the rest from reference TRBV5-4 and TRBJ2-1, the complete variable domain is ETGVTQSPTHLIKTRGQQVTLRCSSQSGHNTVSWYQQALGQGPQFIFQYYREEENGRGNFPPRFSGLQFPNYSSELNVNALELDDSALYLCASNSGRGGSGNEQFFGPGTRLTVL.

A note on this clonotype: No conserved phenylalanine or tryptophan ends this CDR3, so it is likely a read error. The chain carries TRBV20-1 and TRBJ1-1, with unresolved D. The germline gives CDR1 DFQATT, CDR2 SNEGSKA (reference sequence). The CDR3 totals 13 residues. V was cut by 2 bases and J by 1 base, with 8 bases left in between. The CDR3: CSARREENTEAFL. CDR3 in DNA: TGCAGTGCTAGAAGGGAGGAGAACACTGAAGCTTTCCTT.

This clonotype occurred a few times. The CDR3 nucleotides are TGTGCCAGCAGCACCCGACAGGGAACCAGAGAAAAACTGTTTTTT. Encoded protein: CASSTRQGTREKLFF. This chain joins TRBV7-9 and TRBJ1-4, with 7 bases matching TRBD1. Per the germline V gene, CDR1 is SEHNR and CDR2 is FQNEAQ (reference sequence). This CDR3 contains 15 residues. The junction had 11 bases not matched to a gene; V was cut back by 5 bases and J by 8 bases.

At least ten counts were recorded for this clonotype. The chain joins TRBV29-1 to TRBJ2-3, with D uncertain. V gave up 4 bases and J gave up 0 bases, with 11 bases separating them. Germline V gene sequence: CDR1 SQVTM, CDR2 ANQGSEA. CDR3 size: 14 residues. The CDR3 loop is CSVGAATSTDTQYF. CDR3 bases: TGCAGCGTTGGGGCAGCTACTAGCACAGATACGCAGTATTTT.

Many counts were recorded for this clonotype. Here the CDR3 DNA reads TGTGCCAGCAGCCAGGGACAAAGCAGCAATCAGCCCCAGCATTTT. It codes for CASSQGQSSNQPQHF. The chain recombines TRBV7-2 with TRBJ1-5; D is perhaps TRBD1 (6 bases). V was cut by 5 bases and J by 1 base, with 12 bases left in between. Germline lookup yields CDR1 SGHTA and CDR2 FQGNSA. The length of the CDR3 is 15 residues.

This clonotype was found a few times. The genes are TRBV5-4 and TRBJ2-5; no reliable D call. CDR3 size: 14 residues. V lost 1 base and J 1 base, leaving 8 bases between the germline ends. The germline V gene has CDR1 SGHNT and CDR2 YYREEE (reference sequence). Here the CDR3 reads CASSLPQAQETQYF. In nucleotides, the CDR3 is TGTGCCAGCAGCTTGCCCCAGGCCCAAGAGACCCAGTACTTC.

This clonotype came up a few times. V gene TRBV20-1 combines with J gene TRBJ2-2; D gene uncertain. Trimming pared 1 base from V and 6 bases from J, leaving 9 bases between. The CDR3 length is 13 residues. Germline CDR1 and CDR2: DFQATT and SNEGSKA (reference sequence). CDR3 sequence (DNA): TGCAGTGCTAGAGGGGCTCCTGCCGGGGAGCTGTTTTTT. Encoded protein: CSARGAPAGELFF.

This clonotype occurred many times. The chain combines TRBV12-3 or TRBV12-4 with TRBJ1-3; D call uncertain. The CDR3 length is 15 residues. Trimming shortened V by 1 base and J by 2 bases, and 9 bases separated the two germline ends. The CDR3 sequence is CASSLGGSTGNTIYF. The DNA of the CDR3 is TGTGCCAGCAGTTTAGGGGGTTCTACTGGAAACACCATATATTTT.

This clonotype turned up a few times. The rearrangement links TRBV6-5 to TRBJ1-1; TRBD1 might be the D (5 bases). Germline lookup yields CDR1 MNHEY and CDR2 SVGAGI. The V end was cut by 0 bases, the J end by 10 bases, with 12 bases between. The CDR3 runs to 13 residues. The CDR3 coding sequence is TGTGCCAGCAGTTACTCTAGGTCAAGGGGAGCTTTCTTT. The encoded protein is CASSYSRSRGAFF.

This clonotype was counted ten times or more. The chain links TRBV20-1 to TRBJ2-1; TRBD2 might be the D (5 bases). Germline assignment: CDR1 DFQATT and CDR2 SNEGSKA (reference sequence). This CDR3 region has 14 residues. V lost 1 base, J lost 0 bases, and 7 bases lay in between. CDR3 region: CSARAGNSYNEQFF. The CDR3 nucleotides are TGCAGTGCTAGAGCGGGAAACTCCTACAATGAGCAGTTCTTC.

This clonotype has just a few counts. V and J are TRBV20-1 and TRBJ2-7; 14 positions agree with TRBD2. Per the germline V gene, CDR1 is DFQATT and CDR2 is SNEGSKA (reference sequence). J was trimmed by 2 bases and V by 6 bases; bases with no gene match: 9. CDR3 length: 16 amino acids. CDR3 protein: CSALGLAGVSPYEQYF. In DNA form, the CDR3 reads TGCAGTGCACTGGGACTAGCGGGAGTGAGCCCCTACGAGCAGTACTTC.

J is TRBJ2-1 and V is TRBV7-9; TRBD1 matches 10 bases. The trim removed 10 bases at V and 7 bases at J, leaving 7 bases unmatched. Germline V CDR1 and CDR2: SEHNR, FQNEAQ (reference sequence). The CDR3 length is 13 residues. The CDR3 DNA sequence: TGTGCCACAGACAGGGGGCTTCGTAATGAGCAGTTCTTC. Protein sequence: CATDRGLRNEQFF.

This clonotype was detected only a few times. The rearrangement uses TRBV25-1 and TRBJ2-7; the D is unclear. The germline CDR1 and CDR2 sequences are MGHDK and SYGVNS. V lost 2 bases and J 1 base, leaving 12 bases between the germline ends. There are 15 residues in the CDR3. The CDR3 protein is CASSETWRKSYEQYF. The CDR3 DNA sequence: TGTGCCAGCAGTGAAACATGGCGGAAATCCTACGAGCAGTACTTC.

The V call is TRBV20-1, the J call TRBJ1-5, with D possibly matching TRBD1 (6 bases). The germline V gene has CDR1 DFQATT and CDR2 SNEGSKA (reference sequence). V gave up 6 bases and J gave up 3 bases, with 9 bases separating them. The CDR3 runs 12 residues. The CDR3: CSAGQNNQPQHF. In DNA, the CDR3 is TGCAGTGCAGGACAGAACAATCAGCCCCAGCATTTT.

The V gene is TRBV12-3 or TRBV12-4, the J gene TRBJ2-3, with 7 bases fitting TRBD2. This CDR3 is built from 14 residues. The V gene end was trimmed by 8 bases and the J gene end by 4 bases; junction bases not matched to a gene: 9. Written as DNA, the CDR3 is TGTGCCAGCCGCCCCTATCGGGAGGCAGATACGCAGTATTTT. It encodes CASRPYREADTQYF.

The J gene is TRBJ2-1, the V gene TRBV20-1, with TRBD2 matching 8 bases. J gave up 2 bases and V 1 base, and 10 bases lay outside the gene matches. This CDR3 has 17 amino acids. Germline CDR1 and CDR2: DFQATT and SNEGSKA (reference sequence). The CDR3 loop reads CSARAWGRGATYNEQFF. For the CDR3, the DNA is TGCAGTGCTAGAGCCTGGGGGCGGGGGGCCACCTACAATGAGCAGTTCTTC.

Here the CDR3 DNA reads TGCAGTGCTAGAGTAACTAACTCCTACGAGCAGTACTTC. This encodes CSARVTNSYEQYF. The chain recombines TRBV20-1 with TRBJ2-7, with D unclear. This CDR3 is 13 amino acids long. V dropped 1 base and J dropped 0 bases, with 7 bases sitting between them. CDR1 DFQATT and CDR2 SNEGSKA come from the germline V gene (reference sequence).

The chain uses TRBV6-2 or TRBV6-3 and TRBJ1-2; D not resolved. The V end lost 0 bases, the J end lost 0 bases, and 11 bases lay between the germline ends. CDR1 and CDR2 (germline): MNHEY, SVGEGT. The CDR3 runs 16 residues. Here the CDR3 reads CASSYSIQKSNYGYTF. The CDR3 nucleotides are TGTGCCAGCAGTTACTCGATTCAGAAGTCTAACTATGGCTACACCTTC.

This clonotype was observed a handful of times. This chain links TRBV24-1 with TRBJ2-5; TRBD1 is a possible D gene (6 bases). Deletions cut 7 bases from V and 5 bases from J, with 13 bases between. CDR3 length equals 13 residues. Germline V gene sequence: CDR1 KGHDR, CDR2 SFDVKD. CDR3 amino acids: CATSLGALETQYF. CDR3 DNA: TGTGCCACCAGCCTGGGGGCGCTTGAGACCCAGTACTTC.

This clonotype was detected many times. For the CDR3, the DNA is TGTGCCACCAGCCCGGGGGGTGGGGCCAACGTCCTGACTTTC. Translation gives CATSPGGGANVLTF. V usage is TRBV24-1 and J usage is TRBJ2-6; 7 bases are a match to TRBD2. The germline V gene has CDR1 KGHDR and CDR2 SFDVKD. The length of the CDR3 is 14 residues. The V segment lost 7 bases and the J segment 3 bases; nucleotides outside the gene matches: 2.

In its sample, this clonotype was seen a few times. V usage is TRBV7-2 and J usage is TRBJ2-3, with D possibly TRBD2 on 6 matching bases. The CDR3 contains 14 residues. The V gene's germline CDR1 is SGHTA and CDR2 FQGNSA. The ends were cut back, 6 bases at V and 4 bases at J, with 14 bases in the middle. Written as DNA, the CDR3 is TGTGCCAGCAGTTCTACAAGGGAGGCAGATACGCAGTATTTT. As protein: CASSSTREADTQYF.

The genes are TRBV7-2 and TRBJ2-3; D ambiguous. Germline loops: CDR1 SGHTA, CDR2 FQGNSA. V lost 1 base to trimming and J lost 6 bases, with 8 bases between them. CDR3 length: 13 residues. As DNA, the CDR3 is TGTGCCAGCAGCTTAGGTCCGCGGGATACGCAGTATTTT. Amino acids: CASSLGPRDTQYF.

The table lists this clonotype with a few counts. The chain links TRBV19 to TRBJ2-6; no reliable D call. Germline values: CDR1 LNHDA, CDR2 SQIVND (reference sequence). Trimming cost V 5 bases and J 4 bases, with 12 bases left between them. The CDR3 covers 15 residues. CDR3 DNA: TGTGCCAGTAGTTCCTCCGGGCCGGGGGCCAACGTCCTGACTTTC. Translation: CASSSSGPGANVLTF.